The 28 T cell receptor beta chains presented below share a single source sample, sequenced in a study of glioma-infiltrating T cells. The iRepertoire nested amplicon-rescue multiplex PCR amplified TCR alpha and beta CDR3s from RNA. MiXCR, run by TCRdb on the multiplex PCR reads, gives a single entry per CDR3 protein. Among 110,000 or so distinct CDR3 sequences listed, 25% to 30% were seen once. Sequenced input: glioma tissue, nonneoplastic brain tissue, or PBMCs (not recorded which). The source is a human donor with low-grade glioma or glioblastoma, undergoing nonglioma brain surgery, or in good health (not recorded which).

This clonotype was seen repeatedly, ten times or more. This chain links TRBV28 with TRBJ1-3; D call uncertain. Between the trimmed V and J ends, which lost 3 bases and 4 bases, there was a span of 13 bases. The germline V gene has CDR1 MDHEN and CDR2 SYDVKM. The CDR3 covers 15 residues. CDR3 protein: CASSFVLGEGNTIYF. The CDR3, as DNA: TGTGCCAGCAGTTTCGTGCTCGGGGAGGGAAACACCATATATTTT.

In the case of this clonotype: Its ends do not fully match the called genes, so a read error is possible. V and J are TRBV3-1 and TRBJ1-2; D unclear. Germline V gene sequence: CDR1 LGHDT, CDR2 YNNKEL (reference sequence). The CDR3 spans 11 residues. CDR3 amino acids: CARSQAVGYTF. The CDR3 DNA sequence: TGTGCCCGCAGCCAAGCGGTTGGCTACACCTTC.

This clonotype was recorded many times. The J gene is TRBJ1-5, the V gene TRBV18; 9 nucleotides align to TRBD1. The CDR3 covers 15 residues. Trimming cost V 2 bases and J 11 bases; bases outside gene matches: 10. In germline, CDR1 is KGHSH, CDR2 LQKENI. This chain's CDR3 is CASSPYDRGSTAQHF. The CDR3 nucleotides read TGTGCCAGCTCACCATACGACAGGGGGTCCACGGCCCAGCATTTT.

This clonotype was detected many times. V usage is TRBV7-2 and J usage is TRBJ1-1, with 8 bases identical to TRBD1. The CDR3 loop spans 14 amino acids. The V and J ends lost 5 bases and 2 bases, in that order; junction bases with no gene match: 4. Germline-derived CDR1 and CDR2 are SGHTA and FQGNSA. CDR3 loop: CASSLGQGNTEAFF. The CDR3 DNA is TGTGCCAGCAGCCTCGGACAGGGAAACACTGAAGCTTTCTTT.

J is TRBJ1-3 and V is TRBV5-1; no reliable D call. Germline CDR1 SGHRS, CDR2 YFSETQ. V was clipped by 0 bases and J by 0 bases, with 10 bases between them. The CDR3 sequence is 16 residues long. CDR3: CASSLGGYPSGNTIYF. The CDR3 DNA is TGCGCCAGCAGCTTGGGAGGTTATCCCTCTGGAAACACCATATATTTT.

This clonotype has a count of ten or more. The V gene is TRBV4-1, the J gene TRBJ1-3; the D gene is possibly TRBD1 (5 bases). Germline assignment: CDR1 MGHRA and CDR2 YSYEKL. The CDR3 is made up of 16 amino acids. V was pared by 0 bases and J by 3 bases, with 12 bases between. CDR3 in amino acids: CASSQDIGGIGNTIYF. The CDR3 bases are TGCGCCAGCAGCCAAGATATCGGGGGTATTGGAAACACCATATATTTT.

This clonotype was counted many times. This chain joins TRBV5-1 and TRBJ2-7; no firm D call. Trimming took 0 bases from V and 0 from J, leaving 13 bases between them. Per the germline V gene, CDR1 is SGHRS and CDR2 is YFSETQ. This CDR3 has 16 amino acids. The CDR3 sequence is CASSLAIGFSSYEQYF. In DNA, the CDR3 is TGCGCCAGCAGCTTGGCCATAGGGTTCTCCTCCTACGAGCAGTACTTC.

Only a few counts were recorded for this clonotype. A much larger clone differs from this one at a single base, so this may be a read error. The V gene is TRBV12-3 or TRBV12-4, the J gene TRBJ2-7; maybe TRBD1 (5 bases). V lost 2 bases to trimming and J lost 3 bases, with 11 bases between them. CDR3 size: 14 residues. CDR3: CASSLRSGNYEQYF. The CDR3 DNA reads TGTGCCAGCAGTTTAAGGTCAGGGAACTACGAGCAGTACTTC.

This clonotype has ten or more counts. V is TRBV7-8 and J is TRBJ2-4; 7 bases agree with TRBD2. The CDR3 extends over 13 amino acids. From germline, CDR1 is SGHVS and CDR2 FQNEAQ. V shed 11 bases and J 3 bases; nucleotides not matched to a gene: 7. The CDR3 bases are TGTGCCTCCTGCCAGCGGGACAAAAACATTCAGTACTTC. Its translation is CASCQRDKNIQYF.

This clonotype was seen at least ten times. The V call is TRBV19, the J call TRBJ2-7; tentative D call: TRBD2 (6 bases). V was pared by 7 bases and J by 0 bases, with 16 bases between. This CDR3 is built from 15 residues. Germline V CDR1 and CDR2: LNHDA, SQIVND (reference sequence). The CDR3 loop reads CASTPVGRDSYEQYF. As DNA, the CDR3 is TGTGCCAGTACCCCAGTGGGGCGGGACTCCTACGAGCAGTACTTC.

Worth noting for this clonotype: This may come from a read error, since a much larger clone is one base off. The CDR3 is CASSQETEGLPPLHF. As DNA, the CDR3 is TGTGCCAGCAGCCAAGAAACAGAGGGGCTGCCACCCCTCCACTTT. This chain connects TRBV4-2 to TRBJ1-6; D is perhaps TRBD1 (5 bases). Trimming took 0 bases from V and 11 from J, leaving 14 bases between them. Germline V CDR1 and CDR2: LGHNA, YNFKEQ. The CDR3 contains 15 residues.

There are many counts of this clonotype. The V and J genes are TRBV6-1 and TRBJ2-1; 12 bases fit TRBD2. Germline-derived CDR1 and CDR2 are MNHNS and SASEGT. The CDR3 length is 16 residues. The junction had 7 bases not matched to a gene; V was cut back by 6 bases and J by 4 bases. This chain's CDR3 is CASRLAGGREYNEQFF. CDR3 coding DNA: TGTGCCAGCAGACTAGCGGGGGGCCGCGAGTACAATGAGCAGTTCTTC.

The chain joins TRBV19 to TRBJ1-5; D not certain. The CDR3 is 14 residues long. Deletions cut 5 bases from V and 4 bases from J, with 12 bases between. Germline CDR1 is LNHDA and CDR2 is SQIVND (reference sequence). The CDR3 DNA reads TGTGCCAGTAGTTCCCACCCGGGGAATCAGCCCCAGCATTTT. Amino acid sequence: CASSSHPGNQPQHF.

This clonotype was seen at least ten times. The V and J genes are TRBV6-2 or TRBV6-3 and TRBJ1-1; D unresolved. This CDR3 region has 8 residues. Trimming stripped 10 bases from V and 10 bases from J, with 7 bases between. Germline V gene lookup returns CDR1 MNHEY and CDR2 SVGEGT. The CDR3 sequence: CATSGAFF. CDR3 DNA: TGTGCCACCTCGGGAGCTTTCTTT.

Of note for this clonotype: This may be a read error: a much more frequent sequence differs by one nucleotide. V gene TRBV29-1 combines with J gene TRBJ1-4; D unclear. Germline values: CDR1 SQVTM, CDR2 ANQGSEA. V dropped 7 bases and J dropped 8 bases, with 14 bases sitting between them. The CDR3 is 12 amino acids. CDR3 protein: CSARLGKEKLFF. For the CDR3, the DNA is TGCAGCGCCAGACTTGGGAAGGAAAAACTGTTTTTT.

Many counts were recorded for this clonotype. The chain recombines TRBV4-2 with TRBJ1-1, with D possibly TRBD1 on 6 matching bases. Germline assignment: CDR1 LGHNA and CDR2 YNFKEQ. Trimming pared 4 bases from V and 0 bases from J, leaving 9 bases between. The CDR3 runs to 14 residues. The CDR3 DNA reads TGTGCCAGCAGCCGAGGGGGAATGAACACTGAAGCTTTCTTT. It codes for CASSRGGMNTEAFF.

In regard to this clonotype: A much larger clonotype is one base distant, so this may be a read error. The DNA for the CDR3 is TGTGCCAGCGGCCAAGATAGCCCAGTTTACTCCTATAATTCACCCCTCCACTTT. It codes for CASGQDSPVYSYNSPLHF. The chain recombines TRBV14 with TRBJ1-6; no clear D gene. The CDR3 spans 18 residues. Looked up from germline, CDR1 is SGHDN and CDR2 is FVKESK.

This clonotype was observed at least ten times. V and J are TRBV3-1 and TRBJ1-5; D is ambiguous. In germline, CDR1 is LGHDT, CDR2 YNNKEL (reference sequence). Between the trimmed V and J ends, which lost 1 base and 2 bases, there was a span of 3 bases. The CDR3 contains 13 residues. Here the CDR3 reads CASSQGRNQPQHF. The CDR3 DNA sequence: TGTGCCAGCAGCCAAGGCCGCAATCAGCCCCAGCATTTT.

This rearrangement joins TRBV29-1 to TRBJ2-1; D is tentatively TRBD1 or TRBD2 (5 bases each). Germline values: CDR1 SQVTM, CDR2 ANQGSEA. The V end was cut by 6 bases, the J end by 6 bases, with 18 bases between. This CDR3 region has 14 residues. The DNA for the CDR3 is TGCAGCGTGGAACCGGGACGTGGACTCAATGAGCAGTTCTTC. Amino acids: CSVEPGRGLNEQFF.

On this clonotype itself: A read error may explain this, as a much larger clone is one base away. The gene calls are TRBV11-1 and TRBJ2-5; 7 positions match TRBD1. The CDR3 contains 14 residues. Germline V gives CDR1 SGHAT, CDR2 FQDESV (reference sequence). Written as DNA, the CDR3 is TGTGCCGGCAGCTTAGTGGGACAGCAAGAGACCCAGTACTTC. It codes for CAGSLVGQQETQYF.

This clonotype was seen many times. The J gene is TRBJ2-3, the V gene TRBV9; D not resolved. V was clipped by 4 bases and J by 6 bases, with 15 bases between them. CDR1 and CDR2 (germline): SGDLS, YYNGEE. The CDR3 totals 14 residues. The CDR3 loop is CASSRKPRADTQYF. CDR3 DNA sequence: TGTGCCAGCAGCCGCAAACCCCGCGCTGATACGCAGTATTTT.

This clonotype was found many times. The chain uses TRBV29-1 and TRBJ1-1; 10 nucleotides line up with TRBD1. The CDR3 contains 13 residues. CDR1 and CDR2 from the germline V gene are SQVTM and ANQGSEA. V gave up 7 bases and J gave up 6 bases; unmatched junction bases: 8. Here the CDR3 DNA reads TGCAGCGCCCGACAGGGGGCGAAGGCTGAAGCTTTCTTT. This sequence encodes CSARQGAKAEAFF.

The sample holds many counts of this clonotype. The rearrangement uses TRBV14 and TRBJ2-1, with TRBD1 matching over 8 bases. V gave up 4 bases and J gave up 2 bases; unmatched junction bases: 7. This CDR3 spans 16 amino acids. The germline CDR1 and CDR2 sequences are SGHDN and FVKESK. Written as DNA, the CDR3 is TGTGCCAGCAGCCCCGGGACAGGAACCACCTACAATGAGCAGTTCTTC. Translation: CASSPGTGTTYNEQFF.

This clonotype was seen a few times. The rearrangement uses TRBV11-2 and TRBJ1-3, with D uncertain. V shed 5 bases and J shed 7 bases, with 15 bases lying between them. The CDR3 loop spans 14 amino acids. CDR1 and CDR2 from the germline V gene are SGHAT and FQNNGV. The CDR3 DNA is TGTGCCAGCAGCCCAAACCGGGCTCTGAACACCATATATTTT. Translating it yields CASSPNRALNTIYF.

Remarks on this clonotype: Since no conserved phenylalanine or tryptophan closes the CDR3, a read error is the likely cause. V is TRBV4-1 and J is TRBJ1-1, with no clear D. Per germline, CDR1 MGHRA and CDR2 YSYEKL. This CDR3 is built from 16 residues. The V end lost 1 base, the J end lost 1 base, and 13 bases lay between the germline ends. The DNA for the CDR3 is TGCGCCAGCAGCCAAGGTAAGGCCCCCGAGAACACTGAAGCTTTCCTT. Translated: CASSQGKAPENTEAFL.

The V call is TRBV18, the J call TRBJ1-1; 8 nucleotides match TRBD1. Germline V gene sequence: CDR1 KGHSH, CDR2 LQKENI. With 6 bases clipped from V and 1 base from J, the junction kept 4 bases outside the gene matches. The CDR3 extends over 14 amino acids. The CDR3 loop is CASSRTGQNTEAFF. CDR3 bases: TGTGCCAGCTCTCGGACAGGGCAGAACACTGAAGCTTTCTTT.

This clonotype has only a few counts. A junction boundary mismatches the germline segment, possibly from a read error. This sequence joins TRBV29-1 and TRBJ2-5; D is possibly TRBD2 (6 bases). The CDR3 sequence is 13 residues long. CDR1 is SQVTM, CDR2 ANQGSEA, per germline. This CDR3 is CSVQDGGMETQYF. As DNA, the CDR3 is TGCAGCGTTCAAGACGGGGGAATGGAGACCCAGTACTTC.

This clonotype came up many times. The chain employs TRBV7-2 and TRBJ2-1; D gene ambiguous. V gave up 2 bases and J gave up 0 bases, with 8 bases separating them. Per the germline V gene, CDR1 is SGHTA and CDR2 is FQGNSA. The CDR3 extends over 15 amino acids. The CDR3 protein is CASSLSPTSYNEQFF. CDR3 sequence (DNA): TGTGCCAGCAGCTTAAGTCCGACCTCCTACAATGAGCAGTTCTTC.